This T cell receptor (beta chain) was captured in a study of T cells in Graves' hyperthyroidism and ophthalmopathy. General study points: Patients with ophthalmopathy were separated from those with stable hyperthyroidism by a 13 V-J model.

The investigators amplified TCR beta CDR3 regions from RNA transcripts. Initially, a first-round RT-PCR of the TCR CDR3 employed the HTBI primer set. TCRdb reprocessed the multiplex PCR reads via MiXCR and lists one record per CDR3 protein. The profile shows a few hundred thousand distinct CDR3 sequences, around 18% of them singletons. Worth noting for this clonotype: Its antigen is still unknown.

The ends lost 4 bases at V and 1 base at J; junction bases unmatched: 8. Germline loops: CDR1 LGHNA, CDR2 YNFKEQ. This CDR3 contains 19 residues. The study included ophthalmopathy patients with Clinical Activity Score at least 3, NOSPECS grade at least 4 and duration under 3 months. Uncontrolled infection, other autoimmune disease, pregnancy or lactation barred patients from enrollment. Isolation of PBMCs was performed on around 10 ml fresh peripheral blood. V usage is TRBV4-2 and J usage is TRBJ2-4, with 15 bases lining up with TRBD2. Sequenced input: blood. This receptor was obtained from a middle-aged woman with Graves' ophthalmopathy. This chain's CDR3 is CASSPGLAGGLGAKNIQYF. In nucleotides, the CDR3 is TGTGCCAGCAGCCCCGGACTAGCGGGAGGGCTCGGGGCCAAAAACATTCAGTACTTC.